A single sample is the source of the 14 T cell receptor beta chains below, sequenced in a study of tumor and adjacent non-tumor tissue in lung cancer. This sample's RNA came from whole unsorted tissue. Three rounds of nested PCR, following a modified ARM-PCR protocol, produced the TCRbeta library. TCRdb analysed the multiplex PCR reads with MiXCR anew, one entry per CDR3 protein. The sample consists of tens of thousands of distinct CDR3 sequences, roughly 76% of them appearing once. Sequencing was performed on lung tumor tissue. These receptors came from a woman aged 45-65 years with non-small cell lung cancer.

A word on this clonotype: Because the CDR3 is missing its conserved closing phenylalanine or tryptophan, this is likely a read error. It is unclear where the CDR3 begins or ends on the DNA, so no DNA is shown, and the CDR3 is as TCRdb lists it. The chain combines TRBV24-1 with TRBJ2-1; the table's D call of TRBD1 was not tested on the DNA. Germline CDR1 KGHDR, CDR2 SFDVKD. The CDR3 is 11 residues long, counting both termini. CDR3 protein: CAISGTGRWIV.

Of note for this clonotype: The junction shows a germline mismatch at one end, possibly a read error. The rearrangement uses TRBV6-5 and TRBJ1-2, with D maybe TRBD1 (5 bases). Per the germline V gene, CDR1 is MNHEY and CDR2 is SVGAGI. The CDR3 totals 12 residues. The CDR3 is CASSLWGLGYTF. The CDR3 region has the DNA TGTGCCAGCAGTTTGTGGGGACTGGGATACACATTC.

This clonotype was seen at least ten times. The chain employs TRBV5-1 and TRBJ2-1; tentative D call: TRBD2 (7 bases). Germline V lookup: CDR1 SGHRS, CDR2 YFSETQ. The CDR3 runs to 18 residues. The ends were cut back, 0 bases at V and 3 bases at J, with 19 bases in the middle. The CDR3 spells CASSLEPTGRARYNEQFF. CDR3 DNA sequence: TGCGCCAGCAGCTTGGAACCCACAGGGAGGGCCCGCTACAATGAGCAGTTCTTC.

Concerning this clonotype: This may arise from a read error, as a much more abundant clone is one base away. Since the CDR3 does not end with the conserved phenylalanine or tryptophan, this likely comes from a read error. This sequence joins TRBV10-3 and TRBJ2-1; D remains unclear. This CDR3 has 13 amino acids. V was clipped by 4 bases and J by 3 bases, with 7 bases between them. Germline CDR1 reads ENHRY; CDR2 reads SYGVKD. This CDR3 reads CAISVGFYNEQFS. The CDR3 nucleotides read TGTGCCATCAGTGTCGGATTCTACAATGAGCAGTTCTCC.

The J gene is TRBJ2-7, the V gene TRBV6-1; either TRBD1 or TRBD2 may fit D (5 bases each). CDR1 and CDR2 from the germline V gene are MNHNS and SASEGT. The CDR3 contains 17 residues. Trimming took 5 bases from V and 3 from J, leaving 23 bases between them. The CDR3 here is CASSSEGDGLTVYEQYF. The CDR3 DNA reads TGTGCCAGCAGTTCAGAAGGGGATGGACTTACCGTCTACGAGCAGTACTTC.

Details on this clonotype: A junction end diverges from the germline sequence, so it may reflect a read error. The chain joins TRBV6-6 to TRBJ2-2; TRBD2 agrees at 7 bases. The CDR3 runs 15 residues. Germline values: CDR1 MNHNY, CDR2 SVGAGI (reference sequence). For the CDR3, the DNA is TGTGCCAGCAATTGGACTAGGCCCAACACCGGGGAGCTGTTATTT. This translates into CASNWTRPNTGELLF.

In regard to this clonotype: A read error may account for a junction end that differs from germline. Written as DNA, the CDR3 is TGTGCCAGCAGATTATCGGCTTCCAGGAACACCGGGGAACTGTCTTTT. Protein: CASRLSASRNTGELSF. This chain joins TRBV11-2 and TRBJ2-2; tentatively, D is TRBD2 (5 bases). Germline V gives CDR1 SGHAT, CDR2 FQNNGV. CDR3 length: 16 residues.

The chain joins TRBV6-6 to TRBJ1-2; TRBD1 matches 7 bases. The CDR3 sequence is 14 residues long. Germline V lookup: CDR1 MNHNY, CDR2 SVGAGI (reference sequence). Here the CDR3 DNA reads TGTACCAACAGTTTCACAGGGGCGGAGAATGGCTACACCTTC. Its protein product is CTNSFTGAENGYTF.

The table lists this clonotype with many counts. The chain carries TRBV20-1 and TRBJ1-1; TRBD1 aligns across 7 bases. CDR1 is DFQATT, CDR2 SNEGSKA, per germline (reference sequence). J lost 2 bases, V lost 5 bases, and 8 bases had no gene match. This CDR3 is built from 14 residues. The CDR3 DNA is TGCAGTGCTCGGGACAGACGGGGTAACACTGAAGCTTTCTTT. Protein sequence: CSARDRRGNTEAFF.

In regard to this clonotype: A junction end diverges from the germline sequence, so it may reflect a read error. The chain is built from TRBV11-1 and TRBJ2-1; 8 bases match TRBD1. The CDR3 sequence is 13 residues long. Germline V gives CDR1 SGHAT, CDR2 FQDESV (reference sequence). CDR3: CVSTRQGMDERFF. CDR3 nucleotides: TGTGTTAGCACCCGACAGGGGATGGATGAGCGGTTCTTC.

This chain uses TRBV28 with TRBJ2-7; D possibly corresponds to TRBD1 (5 bases). The CDR3 has 14 amino acids. Per germline, CDR1 MDHEN and CDR2 SYDVKM. The CDR3 nucleotides read TGTAGCAGCAGTTTATGGGGCCTCTCCTACGAGCAGTACTTC. Translated, it gives CSSSLWGLSYEQYF.

Concerning this clonotype itself: The junction does not match germline at one end; this may be a read error. V is TRBV6-9 and J is TRBJ2-5; maybe TRBD1 (6 bases). The CDR3 is 16 amino acids. The germline CDR1 and CDR2 sequences are MNHGY and SVAAGI. The CDR3 is CARSSVRGAVVETQYF. The CDR3 DNA reads as TGTGCCAGGAGTTCGGTCAGGGGAGCGGTCGTGGAGACCCAGTACTTC.

V gene TRBV20-1 combines with J gene TRBJ2-3, with D unresolved. This CDR3 is 12 amino acids long. CDR1 is DFQATT and CDR2 is SNEGSKA in the germline V gene (reference sequence). Trimming took 5 bases from V and 5 from J, leaving 11 bases between them. The DNA of the CDR3 is TGCAGTGCTCCCGACATCATAGATACGCAGTATTTT. This sequence encodes CSAPDIIDTQYF.

Note on this clonotype: Mismatch with germline at one junction end may stem from a read error. The rearrangement joins TRBV4-3 to TRBJ2-1; TRBD2 agrees at 12 bases. The germline CDR1 and CDR2 sequences are LGHNA and YSLEER. This CDR3 has 17 residues. CDR3 in DNA: TGCGCCAACAGCAAGACTTCGAGACTAGCGGGAGCCCATGAGCAGTTCTTC. The encoded protein is CANSKTSRLAGAHEQFF.